Listed below are T cell receptor beta chains from one sample, sequenced in a study of cytomegalovirus exposure and HLA in healthy donors. Clones were read by immunoSEQ multiplex PCR, and TCRdb kept only the in-frame ones, dropping some. The data show around 110,000 clones, 65% to 80% seen once. The sample consisted of PBMCs. The receptors shown here come from a male donor in good health and CMV-seronegative. Both conserved end residues are part of each CDR3. The order of the fields is V gene, clone size, D gene, J gene, CDR3 protein, CDR3 DNA. The D gene is left open where the match is weak. Some rows mark clone size as missing; the rest say once, few, many or name a class of expanded clone.

TRBV28,NA,TRBD2,TRBJ2-1,CASSFYLASGRTEQFF,TGTGCCAGCAGTTTTTATTTGGCTAGCGGGAGGACTGAGCAGTTCTTC
TRBV6-6,NA,NA,TRBJ2-5,CASSGGQQETQYF,TGTGCCAGCAGTGGAGGACAGCAAGAGACCCAGTACTTC
TRBV10-1,NA,TRBD1,TRBJ1-2,CASSDGDRGIGPYGYTF,TGCGCCAGCAGTGATGGAGACAGGGGCATTGGGCCTTATGGCTACACCTTC
TRBV13,NA,TRBD2,TRBJ2-1,CASSLGGIAGAGEQFF,TGTGCCAGCAGCTTAGGCGGGATAGCGGGAGCGGGTGAGCAGTTCTTC
TRBV2,NA,NA,TRBJ2-1,CASFRANSYNEQFF,TGTGCCAGTTTTAGAGCCAACTCCTACAATGAGCAGTTCTTC
TRBV11-2,NA,NA,TRBJ2-7,CASRAEGRSYEQYF,TGTGCCAGCAGAGCGGAAGGCCGTTCCTACGAGCAGTACTTC
TRBV7-7,NA,TRBD2,TRBJ2-7,CASSSGLAGVLPSF,TGTGCCAGCAGCTCAGGACTAGCGGGAGTACTCCCATCCTTC
TRBV7-2,few,NA,TRBJ2-7,CASSGGGISYEQYF,TGTGCCAGCAGCGGTGGCGGGATTTCCTACGAGCAGTACTTC
TRBV30,NA,TRBD1,TRBJ1-5,CAWGGAGGQPQHF,TGTGCCTGGGGGGGGGCAGGGGGCCAGCCCCAGCATTTT
TRBV28,NA,TRBD1,TRBJ2-7,CASSITQGYEQYF,TGTGCCAGCAGTATTACACAGGGGTACGAGCAGTACTTC
TRBV11-2,NA,NA,TRBJ2-4,CASTEMGGRIAKNIQYF,TGTGCCAGCACCGAAATGGGGGGACGAATAGCCAAAAACATTCAGTACTTC
TRBV7-6,NA,TRBD2,TRBJ2-7,CASSFEPGLAGYEQYF,TGTGCCAGCAGCTTCGAACCGGGACTAGCGGGGTACGAGCAGTACTTC
TRBV11-3,NA,TRBD1,TRBJ2-7,CASSGGDRASPYEQYF,TGTGCCAGCAGCGGGGGAGACAGGGCGTCCCCCTACGAGCAGTACTTC
TRBV30,NA,NA,TRBJ1-1,CAWSGGGKENTEAFF,TGTGCCTGGAGTGGGGGCGGCAAAGAGAACACTGAAGCTTTCTTT
TRBV7-9,NA,NA,TRBJ1-4,CASSFRGTNEKLFF,TGTGCCAGCAGCTTTCGGGGTACAAATGAAAAACTGTTTTTT